This T cell receptor (beta chain) was sequenced during a study of response to subunit inactivated influenza vaccine. V was cut by 7 bases and J by 4 bases, with 16 bases left in between. Germline loops: CDR1 ENHRY, CDR2 SYGVKD. The CDR3 contains 14 residues. Each CDR3 protein is one row after TCRdb ran MiXCR on the RT-PCR reads. The sample records hundreds of thousands of distinct CDR3 sequences, approximately 14% being singletons. The source of this sequence is a man over 45 who received an inactivated influenza vaccine. The V call is TRBV10-3, the J call TRBJ1-2; the D gene is possibly TRBD1 (5 bases). The starting material was PBMCs from blood, obtained around 14 days before vaccination. CDR3 DNA: TGTGCCATCAAAGCAGAGGGCAGGGTCTATGGCTACACCTTC. Encoded protein: CAIKAEGRVYGYTF.